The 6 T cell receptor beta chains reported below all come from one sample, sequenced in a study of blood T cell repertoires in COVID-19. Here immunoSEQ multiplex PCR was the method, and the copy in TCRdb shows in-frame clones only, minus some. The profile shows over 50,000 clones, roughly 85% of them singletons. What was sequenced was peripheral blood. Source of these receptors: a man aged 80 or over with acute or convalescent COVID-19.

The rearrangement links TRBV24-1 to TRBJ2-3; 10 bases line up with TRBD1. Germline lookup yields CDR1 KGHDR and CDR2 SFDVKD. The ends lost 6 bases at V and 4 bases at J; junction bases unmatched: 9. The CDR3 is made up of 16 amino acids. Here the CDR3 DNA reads TGTGCCACCAGTAATTCCGGGACAGGGGCATCAGATACGCAGTATTTT. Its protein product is CATSNSGTGASDTQYF.

The CDR3 coding sequence is TGCGCCAGCAGCTTACAGGGGGCAAGAACTGAAGCTTTCTTT. Residues: CASSLQGARTEAFF. This sequence joins TRBV5-1 and TRBJ1-1; TRBD1 aligns across 9 bases. Trimming removed 2 bases from V and 5 bases from J; junction bases left unmatched: 4. The CDR3 consists of 14 residues. Germline CDR1 is SGHRS and CDR2 is YFSETQ.

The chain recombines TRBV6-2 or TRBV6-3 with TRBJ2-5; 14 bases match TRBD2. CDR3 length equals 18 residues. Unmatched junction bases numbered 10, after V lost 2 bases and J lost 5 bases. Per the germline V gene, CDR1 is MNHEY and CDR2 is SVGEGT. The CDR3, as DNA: TGTGCCAGCAGTTACGGGGGACTAGCGGGGGCCCCCTGGGAGACCCAGTACTTC. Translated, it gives CASSYGGLAGAPWETQYF.

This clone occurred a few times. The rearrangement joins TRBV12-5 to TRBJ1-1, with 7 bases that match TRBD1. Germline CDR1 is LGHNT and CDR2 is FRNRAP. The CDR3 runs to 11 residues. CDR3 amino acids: CVTGDNTEAFF. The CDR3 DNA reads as TGTGTAACAGGGGATAACACTGAAGCTTTCTTT.

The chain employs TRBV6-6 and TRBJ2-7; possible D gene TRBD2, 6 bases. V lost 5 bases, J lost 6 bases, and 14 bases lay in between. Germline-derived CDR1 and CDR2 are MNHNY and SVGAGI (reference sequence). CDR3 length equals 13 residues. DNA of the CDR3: TGTGCCAGCAGTCCGAAGAACGGGGGCGAGCAGTACTTC. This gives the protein CASSPKNGGEQYF.

The CDR3, as DNA: TGTGCCAGCAGTTACACGACAGGGAACTATGGCTACACCTTC. Protein: CASSYTTGNYGYTF. The rearrangement joins TRBV6-5 to TRBJ1-2; 7 bases match TRBD1. V gave up 2 bases and J gave up 2 bases; unmatched junction bases: 2. This CDR3 has 14 amino acids. From germline, CDR1 is MNHEY and CDR2 SVGAGI.